One sample yielded the 11 T cell receptor beta chains listed below, sequenced in a study of cytomegalovirus exposure and HLA in healthy donors. PCR amplification relied on 60 Vbeta primers (plus 13 Jbeta primers). The assay was immunoSEQ multiplex PCR, and TCRdb's table has in-frame clones only and misses some. In the table there are roughly 110,000 clones, over 60% of which are singletons. The sequencing sample was made of PBMCs. Receptors were obtained from a woman in her 30s in good health and CMV-seronegative.

This sequence joins TRBV5-6 and TRBJ1-1; 8 bases agree with TRBD1. J was trimmed by 9 bases and V by 9 bases; bases with no gene match: 7. CDR1 and CDR2 (germline): SGHDT, YYEEEE. CDR3 length equals 11 residues. The CDR3 DNA reads TGTGCCAACACAGGGGGGAGAAAAGCTTTCTTT. The encoded protein is CANTGGRKAFF.

CDR3 in DNA: TGCGCCAGCAGCCAACCAAGGGGTGACTATGGCTACACCTTC. Translation gives CASSQPRGDYGYTF. The chain links TRBV4-1 to TRBJ1-2; TRBD1 is a possible D gene (5 bases). From germline, CDR1 is MGHRA and CDR2 YSYEKL. This CDR3 has 14 amino acids. Trimming took 2 bases from V and 3 from J, leaving 10 bases between them.

The rearrangement links TRBV5-5 to TRBJ1-2; TRBD1 is a possible D gene (6 bases). With 2 bases removed from V and 5 bases from J, the gap between germline ends came to 13 bases. Germline-derived CDR1 and CDR2 are SGHKS and YYEKEE (reference sequence). This CDR3 has 14 residues. CDR3 in DNA: TGTGCCAGCAGCTTTGGCAGGGGACCGTATGGCTACACCTTC. It encodes CASSFGRGPYGYTF.

This chain joins TRBV7-9 and TRBJ2-6; D might be TRBD1 (6 bases). Per the germline V gene, CDR1 is SEHNR and CDR2 is FQNEAQ (reference sequence). The CDR3 spans 17 residues. Trimming removed 5 bases from V and 0 bases from J, with 14 bases in between. The CDR3 DNA reads as TGTGCCAGCAGCCCCCCGGGACACATCTCTGGGGCCAACGTCCTGACTTTC. The encoded protein is CASSPPGHISGANVLTF.

CDR3 region: CASSSGTGRSYEQYF. CDR3 sequence (DNA): TGTGCCAGCAGCTCAGGGACAGGGCGGAGTTACGAGCAGTACTTC. This rearrangement joins TRBV7-6 to TRBJ2-7, with TRBD1 identical over 9 bases. The V gene's germline CDR1 is SGHVS and CDR2 FNYEAQ. The trim removed 4 bases at V and 4 bases at J, leaving 8 bases unmatched. The CDR3 sequence is 15 residues long.

The rearrangement joins TRBV28 to TRBJ2-1, with a possible D match to TRBD2 (5 bases). Germline assignment: CDR1 MDHEN and CDR2 SYDVKM. V lost 7 bases and J lost 4, with 8 bases in between. The CDR3 consists of 12 residues. CDR3: CASTGSYNEQFF. The CDR3 coding sequence is TGTGCCAGCACGGGGTCTTACAATGAGCAGTTCTTC. Full variable domain (rest looked up from reference TRBV28 and TRBJ2-1): DVKVTQSSRYLVKRTGEKVFLECVQDMDHENMFWYRQDPGLGLRLIYFSYDVKMKEKGDIPEGYSVSREKKERFSLILESASTNQTSMYLCASTGSYNEQFFGPGTRLTVL.

The table lists this clone with a few counts. At one of its ends the junction is not consistent with the germline gene, which may arise from a read error. The chain uses TRBV10-2 and TRBJ2-3; 9 nucleotides match TRBD2. This CDR3 contains 13 residues. CDR1 is WSHSY, CDR2 SAAADI, per germline. The DNA of the CDR3 is TGCGCCAGCAGCGGGACTAGCATAGATACGCAGTATTTT. Its translation: CASSGTSIDTQYF.

DNA for the CDR3: TGTGCCATCAACAACCTAGCGGGAGATCTCCACGAGCAGTACTTC. This encodes CAINNLAGDLHEQYF. The chain couples TRBV10-3 to TRBJ2-7, with 10 bases fitting TRBD2. Germline V gene sequence: CDR1 ENHRY, CDR2 SYGVKD. The V gene end was trimmed by 7 bases and the J gene end by 5 bases; junction bases not matched to a gene: 11. The CDR3 loop spans 15 amino acids.

This chain connects TRBV6-5 to TRBJ2-6; 8 bases agree with TRBD1. This CDR3 is 15 amino acids long. From germline, CDR1 is MNHEY and CDR2 SVGAGI. Trimming removed 6 bases from V and 2 bases from J; junction bases left unmatched: 3. CDR3 bases: TGTGCCAGCAGCCAACAGGGGGCTGGGGCCAACGTCCTGACTTTC. It specifies CASSQQGAGANVLTF.

The gene calls are TRBV4-2 and TRBJ2-1; 9 nucleotides agree with TRBD2. Germline V gives CDR1 LGHNA, CDR2 YNFKEQ. The ends lost 3 bases at V and 0 bases at J; junction bases unmatched: 3. The CDR3 loop spans 16 amino acids. The CDR3 here is CASSQNSGSSYNEQFF. CDR3 bases: TGTGCCAGCAGCCAGAATAGCGGGAGCTCCTACAATGAGCAGTTCTTC.

This clone was observed a handful of times. The chain recombines TRBV30 with TRBJ1-4; 7 bases line up with TRBD1. The J segment lost 8 bases and the V segment lost 2 bases, leaving 11 bases of the junction unmatched. CDR3 length: 15 residues. The germline V gene encodes CDR1 GTSNPN and CDR2 SVGIG (reference sequence). The CDR3 reads CAWSQLDRRAEKLFF. DNA of the CDR3: TGTGCCTGGAGTCAGCTGGACAGGAGGGCGGAAAAACTGTTTTTT.